This T cell receptor (beta chain) was profiled in a study of CD4 T cells in relation to SARS-CoV-2 and coronaviruses. CDR1 SGHTA and CDR2 FQGNSA come from the germline V gene. This CDR3 comprises 14 residues. V gave up 1 base and J gave up 5 bases; unmatched junction bases: 4. This clone was observed a handful of times. Its antigen is not known. The data were produced by immunoSEQ multiplex PCR, yet TCRdb's version contains in-frame clones alone and is incomplete. The sample includes approximately 20,000 clones, over 70% of them seen just once. Before the COVID-19 pandemic, during about 2010-2019, CD4+ T cells were taken from unexposed donors. CD4+ T cells were isolated from the cells after about nine days of culture.

The sequence was collected from a human donor in good health. The specimen sequenced was CD4+ T cells from PBMCs, cultured in vitro. This chain links TRBV7-2 with TRBJ1-2, with TRBD1 identical over 7 bases. CDR3 DNA: TGTGCCAGCAGCTTAGGACAGGGAGAATATGGCTACACCTTC. Protein: CASSLGQGEYGYTF.